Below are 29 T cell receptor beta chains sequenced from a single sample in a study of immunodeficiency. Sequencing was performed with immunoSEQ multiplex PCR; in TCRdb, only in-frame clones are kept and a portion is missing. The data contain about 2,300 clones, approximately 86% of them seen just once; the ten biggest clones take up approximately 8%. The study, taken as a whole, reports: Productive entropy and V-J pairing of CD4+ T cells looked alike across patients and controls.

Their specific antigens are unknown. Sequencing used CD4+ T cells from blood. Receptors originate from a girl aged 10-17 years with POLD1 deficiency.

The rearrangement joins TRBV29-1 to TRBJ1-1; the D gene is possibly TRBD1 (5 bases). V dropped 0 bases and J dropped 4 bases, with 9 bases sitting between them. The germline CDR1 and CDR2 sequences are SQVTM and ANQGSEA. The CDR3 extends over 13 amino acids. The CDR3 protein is CSVEDVGVTEAFF. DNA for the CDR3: TGCAGCGTTGAAGATGTGGGGGTCACTGAAGCTTTCTTT.

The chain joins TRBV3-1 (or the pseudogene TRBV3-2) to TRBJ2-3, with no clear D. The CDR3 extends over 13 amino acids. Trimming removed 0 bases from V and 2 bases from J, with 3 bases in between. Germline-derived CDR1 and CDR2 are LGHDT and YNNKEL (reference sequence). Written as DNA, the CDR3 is TGTGCCAGCAGCCAAGAGTACACAGATACGCAGTATTTT. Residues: CASSQEYTDTQYF.

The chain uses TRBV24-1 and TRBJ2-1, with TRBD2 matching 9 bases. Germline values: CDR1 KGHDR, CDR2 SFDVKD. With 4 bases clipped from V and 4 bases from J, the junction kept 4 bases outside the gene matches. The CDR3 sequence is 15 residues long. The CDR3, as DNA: TGTGCCACCAGTGACGCAGCGGGGGGTTACAATGAGCAGTTCTTC. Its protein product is CATSDAAGGYNEQFF.

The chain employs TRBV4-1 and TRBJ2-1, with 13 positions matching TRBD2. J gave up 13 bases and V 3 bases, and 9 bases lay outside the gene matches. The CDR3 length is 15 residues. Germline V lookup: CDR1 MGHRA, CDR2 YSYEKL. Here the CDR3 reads CASSQLGLAGESQFF. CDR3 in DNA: TGCGCCAGCAGCCAGCTCGGACTAGCGGGAGAAAGTCAGTTCTTC.

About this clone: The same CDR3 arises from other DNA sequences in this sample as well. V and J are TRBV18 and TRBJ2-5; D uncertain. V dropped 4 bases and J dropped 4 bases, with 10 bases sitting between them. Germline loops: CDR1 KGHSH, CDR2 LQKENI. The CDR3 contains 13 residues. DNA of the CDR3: TGTGCCAGCTCACTTGGGCATTCAGAGACCCAGTACTTC. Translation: CASSLGHSETQYF.

The CDR3 region has the DNA TGCGCCAGCAGCCAAGACTCATTTAGCGGGATGGGGACAGATACGCAGTATTTT. Translating gives CASSQDSFSGMGTDTQYF. The gene calls are TRBV4-3 and TRBJ2-3; 8 positions match TRBD2. The germline V gene has CDR1 LGHNA and CDR2 YSLEER. The CDR3 totals 18 residues. V trimming: 0 bases; J trimming: 3 bases; junction bases outside the gene matches: 11.

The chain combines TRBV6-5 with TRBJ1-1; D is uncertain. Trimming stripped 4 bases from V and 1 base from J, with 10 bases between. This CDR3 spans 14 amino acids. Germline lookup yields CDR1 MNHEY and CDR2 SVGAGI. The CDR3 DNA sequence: TGTGCCAGCAGTTGGCTTTCAAGGAACACTGAAGCTTTCTTT. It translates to CASSWLSRNTEAFF.

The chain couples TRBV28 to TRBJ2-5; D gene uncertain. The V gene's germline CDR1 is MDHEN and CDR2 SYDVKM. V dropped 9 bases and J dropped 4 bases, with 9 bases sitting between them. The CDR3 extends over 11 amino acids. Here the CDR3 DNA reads TGTGCCAGTCGGACCTCAGAGACCCAGTACTTC. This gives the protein CASRTSETQYF.

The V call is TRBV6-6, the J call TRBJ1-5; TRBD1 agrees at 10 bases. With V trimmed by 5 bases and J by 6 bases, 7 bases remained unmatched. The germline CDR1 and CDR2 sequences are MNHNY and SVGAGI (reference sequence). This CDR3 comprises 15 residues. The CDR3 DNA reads TGTGCCAGCAGTGGCCGGGACAGGGGATTTCAGCCCCAGCATTTT. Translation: CASSGRDRGFQPQHF.

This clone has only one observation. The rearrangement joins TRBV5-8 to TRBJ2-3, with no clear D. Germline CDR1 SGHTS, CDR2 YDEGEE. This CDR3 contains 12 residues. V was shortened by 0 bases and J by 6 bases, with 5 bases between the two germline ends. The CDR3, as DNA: TGTGCCAGCAGCTTGGAATCGGATACGCAGTATTTT. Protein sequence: CASSLESDTQYF.

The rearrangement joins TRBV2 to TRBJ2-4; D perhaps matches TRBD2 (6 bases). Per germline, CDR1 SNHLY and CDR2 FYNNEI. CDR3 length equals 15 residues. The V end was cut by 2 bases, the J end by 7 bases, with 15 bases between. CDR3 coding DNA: TGTGCCAGCAGTGAAAAGGAGGGCCGGAGGAACATTCAGTACTTC. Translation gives CASSEKEGRRNIQYF.

CDR3 DNA: TGTGCCAGCTCACCACCGGGACTCTTCTACGAGCAGTACTTC. It translates to CASSPPGLFYEQYF. The V call is TRBV18, the J call TRBJ2-7, with a possible D match to TRBD2 (6 bases). V dropped 0 bases and J dropped 3 bases, with 9 bases sitting between them. Looked up from germline, CDR1 is KGHSH and CDR2 is LQKENI. The CDR3 length is 14 residues.

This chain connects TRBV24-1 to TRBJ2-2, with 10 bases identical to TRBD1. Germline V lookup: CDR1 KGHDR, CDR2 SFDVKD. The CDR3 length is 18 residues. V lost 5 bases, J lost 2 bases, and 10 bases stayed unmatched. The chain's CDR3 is CATSGGLGTGDNTGELFF. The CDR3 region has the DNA TGTGCCACCAGTGGGGGGCTTGGGACAGGGGACAACACCGGGGAGCTGTTTTTT.

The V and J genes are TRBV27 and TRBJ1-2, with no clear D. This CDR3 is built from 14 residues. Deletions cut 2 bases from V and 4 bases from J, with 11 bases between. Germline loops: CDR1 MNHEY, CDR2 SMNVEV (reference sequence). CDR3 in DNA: TGTGCCAGCAGTTTAAATTGGGCATCCTATGGCTACACCTTC. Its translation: CASSLNWASYGYTF.

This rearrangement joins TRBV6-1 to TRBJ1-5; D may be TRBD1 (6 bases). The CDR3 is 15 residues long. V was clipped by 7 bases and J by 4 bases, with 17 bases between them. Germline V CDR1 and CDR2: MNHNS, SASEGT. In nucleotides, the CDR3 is TGTGCCAGCACCTCGGGGGCAGGGAGAAATCAGCCCCAGCATTTT. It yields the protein CASTSGAGRNQPQHF.

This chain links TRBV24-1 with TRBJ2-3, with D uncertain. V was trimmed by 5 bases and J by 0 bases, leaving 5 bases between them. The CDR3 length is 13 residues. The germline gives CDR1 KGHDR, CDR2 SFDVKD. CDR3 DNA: TGTGCCACCAGTGCGGTTAGCACAGATACGCAGTATTTT. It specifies CATSAVSTDTQYF.

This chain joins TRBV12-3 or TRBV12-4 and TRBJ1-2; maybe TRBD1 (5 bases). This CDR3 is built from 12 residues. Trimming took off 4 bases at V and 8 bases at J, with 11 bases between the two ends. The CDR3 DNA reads TGTGCCAGCAGTTGGGGGGGTAGGGGCTACACCTTC. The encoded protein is CASSWGGRGYTF.

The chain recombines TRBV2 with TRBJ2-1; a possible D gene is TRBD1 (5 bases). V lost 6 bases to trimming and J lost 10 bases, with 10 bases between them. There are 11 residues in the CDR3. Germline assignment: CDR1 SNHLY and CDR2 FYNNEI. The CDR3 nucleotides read TGTGCCAGCAGGAAACAGGAGGAGCAGTTCTTC. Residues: CASRKQEEQFF.

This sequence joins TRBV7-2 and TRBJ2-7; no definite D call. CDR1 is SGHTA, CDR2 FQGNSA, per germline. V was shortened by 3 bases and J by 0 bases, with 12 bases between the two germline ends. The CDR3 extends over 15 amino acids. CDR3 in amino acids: CASSFGGFVSYEQYF. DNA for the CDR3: TGTGCCAGCAGCTTCGGCGGCTTCGTCTCCTACGAGCAGTACTTC.

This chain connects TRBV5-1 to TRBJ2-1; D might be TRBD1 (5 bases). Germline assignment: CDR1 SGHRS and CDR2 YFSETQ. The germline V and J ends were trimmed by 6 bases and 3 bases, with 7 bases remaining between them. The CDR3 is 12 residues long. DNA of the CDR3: TGCGCCAGCACCGACAGCTACAATGAGCAGTTCTTC. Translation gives CASTDSYNEQFF.

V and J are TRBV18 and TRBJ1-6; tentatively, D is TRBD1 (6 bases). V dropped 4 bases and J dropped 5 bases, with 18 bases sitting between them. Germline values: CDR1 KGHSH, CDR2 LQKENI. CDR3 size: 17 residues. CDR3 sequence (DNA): TGTGCCAGCTCACAAAACCCCTGGACAGAGAATAATTCACCCCTCCACTTT. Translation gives CASSQNPWTENNSPLHF. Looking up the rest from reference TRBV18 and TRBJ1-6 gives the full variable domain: NAGVMQNPRHLVRRRGQEARLRCSPMKGHSHVYWYRQLPEEGLKFMVYLQKENIIDESGMPKERFSAEFPKEGPSILRIQQVVRGDSAAYFCASSQNPWTENNSPLHFGNGTRLTVT.

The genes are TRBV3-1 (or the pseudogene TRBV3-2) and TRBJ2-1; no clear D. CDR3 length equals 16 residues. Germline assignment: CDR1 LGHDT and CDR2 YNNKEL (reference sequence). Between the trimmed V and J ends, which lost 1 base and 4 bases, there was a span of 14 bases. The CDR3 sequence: CASSQVLRFSYNEQFF. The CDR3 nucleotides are TGTGCCAGCAGCCAAGTGCTCAGGTTCTCGTACAATGAGCAGTTCTTC.

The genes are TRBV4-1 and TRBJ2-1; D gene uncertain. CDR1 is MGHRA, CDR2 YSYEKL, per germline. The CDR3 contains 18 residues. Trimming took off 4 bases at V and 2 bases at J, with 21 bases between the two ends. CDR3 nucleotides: TGCGCCAGCAGCCCTCTCGTTCCACACCCTCTTACCTACAATGAGCAGTTCTTC. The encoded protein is CASSPLVPHPLTYNEQFF.

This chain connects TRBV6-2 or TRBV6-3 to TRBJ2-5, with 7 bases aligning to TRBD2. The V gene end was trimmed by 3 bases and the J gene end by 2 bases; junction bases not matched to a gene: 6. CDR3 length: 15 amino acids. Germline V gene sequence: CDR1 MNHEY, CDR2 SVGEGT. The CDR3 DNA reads TGTGCCAGCAGTTATCGCGGGAGAAATCAAGAGACCCAGTACTTC. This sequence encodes CASSYRGRNQETQYF.

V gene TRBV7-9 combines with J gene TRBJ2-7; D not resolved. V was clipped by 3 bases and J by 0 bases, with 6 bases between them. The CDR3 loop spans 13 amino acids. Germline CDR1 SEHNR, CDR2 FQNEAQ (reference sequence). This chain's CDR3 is CASSLSSSYEQYF. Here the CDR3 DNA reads TGTGCCAGCAGCTTGTCGAGCTCCTACGAGCAGTACTTC. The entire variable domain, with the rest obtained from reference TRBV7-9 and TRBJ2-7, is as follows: DTGVSQNPRHKITKRGQNVTFRCDPISEHNRLYWYRQTLGQGPEFLTYFQNEAQLEKSRLLSDRFSAERPKGSFSTLEIQRTEQGDSAMYLCASSLSSSYEQYFGPGTRLTVT.

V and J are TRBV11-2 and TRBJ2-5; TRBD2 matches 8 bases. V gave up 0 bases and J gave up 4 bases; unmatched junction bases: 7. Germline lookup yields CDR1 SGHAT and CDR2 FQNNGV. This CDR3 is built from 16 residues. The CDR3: CASSLDVAGGRETQYF. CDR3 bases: TGTGCCAGCAGCTTAGATGTGGCGGGAGGAAGAGAGACCCAGTACTTC.

The chain's CDR3 is CATLTGTGANVLTF. CDR3 nucleotide sequence: TGTGCCACCCTGACAGGAACTGGGGCCAACGTCCTGACTTTC. The genes are TRBV10-3 and TRBJ2-6; D is possibly TRBD1 (6 bases). Germline CDR1 and CDR2: ENHRY and SYGVKD. Trimming shortened V by 10 bases and J by 2 bases, and 12 bases separated the two germline ends. This CDR3 comprises 14 residues.

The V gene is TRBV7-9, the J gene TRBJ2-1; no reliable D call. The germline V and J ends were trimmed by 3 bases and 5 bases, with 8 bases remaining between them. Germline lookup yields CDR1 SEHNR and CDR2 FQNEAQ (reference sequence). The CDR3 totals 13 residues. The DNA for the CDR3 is TGTGCCAGCAGCTTTTCAACTCACAATGAGCAGTTCTTC. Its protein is CASSFSTHNEQFF.

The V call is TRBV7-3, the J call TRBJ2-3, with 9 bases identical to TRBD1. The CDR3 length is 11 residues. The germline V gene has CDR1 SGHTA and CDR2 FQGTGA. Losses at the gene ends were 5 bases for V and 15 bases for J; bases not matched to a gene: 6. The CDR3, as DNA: TGTGCCAGCAGCCCCGGGACAGGGTACTATTTT. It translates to CASSPGTGYYF.